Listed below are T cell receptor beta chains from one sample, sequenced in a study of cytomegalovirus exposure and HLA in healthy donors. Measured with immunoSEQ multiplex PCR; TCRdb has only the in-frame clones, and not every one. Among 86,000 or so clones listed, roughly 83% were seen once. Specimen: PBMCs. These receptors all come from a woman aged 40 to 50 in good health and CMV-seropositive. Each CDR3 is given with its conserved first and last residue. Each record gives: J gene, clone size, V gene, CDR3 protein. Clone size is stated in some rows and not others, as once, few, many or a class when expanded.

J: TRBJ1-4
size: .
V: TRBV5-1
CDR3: CASSLGDRGNEKLFF

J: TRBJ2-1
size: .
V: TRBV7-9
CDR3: CASSPALTEDPSNEQFF

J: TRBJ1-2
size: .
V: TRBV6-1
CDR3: CASSEIGEGTF

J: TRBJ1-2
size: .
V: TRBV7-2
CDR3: CASSPGGGMDYGYTF

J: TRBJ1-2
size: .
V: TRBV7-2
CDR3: CASSLESGGGYGYTF

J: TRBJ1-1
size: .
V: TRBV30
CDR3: CAWTRQQNTEAFF

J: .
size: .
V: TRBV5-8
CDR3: CASSVKGYEQYF

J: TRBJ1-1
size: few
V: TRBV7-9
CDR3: CASSLAGGRTEAFF

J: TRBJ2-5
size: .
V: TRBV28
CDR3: CASRSTGVQETQYF

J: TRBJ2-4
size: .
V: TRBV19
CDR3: CASSMSGLAKNIQYF

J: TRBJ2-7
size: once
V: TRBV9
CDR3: CASSVTLAGPSYEQYF

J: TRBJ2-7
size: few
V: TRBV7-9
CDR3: CASSLEGGAYEQYF

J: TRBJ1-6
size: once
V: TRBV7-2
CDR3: CASSLQGSNNSPLHF

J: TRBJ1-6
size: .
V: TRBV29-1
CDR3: CSVEFRLPGQGGNSPLHF

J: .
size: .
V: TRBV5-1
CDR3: CASSLDWRGGHEQYF

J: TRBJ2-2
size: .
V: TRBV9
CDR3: CASSVGGNTGELFF

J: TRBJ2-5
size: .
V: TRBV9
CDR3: CASNRSPQSETQYF

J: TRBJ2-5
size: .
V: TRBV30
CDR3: CAWGDSQETQYF

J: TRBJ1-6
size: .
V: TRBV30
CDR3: CAWSPGQGNSPLHF

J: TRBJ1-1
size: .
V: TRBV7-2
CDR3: CASSPLVPTGMNTEAFF

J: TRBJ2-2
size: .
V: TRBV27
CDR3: CASSSTLAGVTGELFF

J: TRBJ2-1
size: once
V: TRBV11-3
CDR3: CASGSSYNEQFF

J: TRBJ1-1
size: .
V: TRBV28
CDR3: CASSSSGQMNTEAFF

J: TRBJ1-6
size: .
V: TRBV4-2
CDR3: CASSPSIGQNNSPLHF

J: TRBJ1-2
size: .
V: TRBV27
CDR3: CASSPRGGNRYYGYTF

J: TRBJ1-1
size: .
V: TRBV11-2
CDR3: CASSLDGQVNTEAFF

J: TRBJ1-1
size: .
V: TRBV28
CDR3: CASSPNTPTEAFF

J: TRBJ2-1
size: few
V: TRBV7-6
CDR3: CASSLRGYEQFF

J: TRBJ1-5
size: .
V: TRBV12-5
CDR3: CASGLVRTGEYAIHQPQHF

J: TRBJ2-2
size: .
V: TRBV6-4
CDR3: CASSVEGATGELFF

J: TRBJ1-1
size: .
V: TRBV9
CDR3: CASRVDRGEAFF

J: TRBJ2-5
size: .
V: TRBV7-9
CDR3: CASSLVGILAGGETQYF

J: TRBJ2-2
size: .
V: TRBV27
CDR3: CASGQLNTGELFF

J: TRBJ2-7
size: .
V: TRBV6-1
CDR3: CASSEWGDGYEQYF

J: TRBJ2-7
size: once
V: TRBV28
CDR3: CASRQSGPSYEQYF

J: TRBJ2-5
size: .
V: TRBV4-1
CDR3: CASSQGLTRQETQYF

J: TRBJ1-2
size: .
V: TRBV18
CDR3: CASSLEVGPNYGYTF

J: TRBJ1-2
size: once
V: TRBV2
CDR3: CASSDNSGSDTF

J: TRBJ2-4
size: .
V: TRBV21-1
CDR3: CASGVGTGKDIQYF

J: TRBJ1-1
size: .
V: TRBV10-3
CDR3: CAISGGTPIEAFF

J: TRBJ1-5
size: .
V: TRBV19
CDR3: CASSAGGNQPQHF

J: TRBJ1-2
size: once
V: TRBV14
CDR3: CASSQSGQGANYGYTF

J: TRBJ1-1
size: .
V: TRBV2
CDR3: CASSDRGQMNTEAFF

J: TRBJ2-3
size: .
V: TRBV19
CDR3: CASSIDSGGSTDTQYF

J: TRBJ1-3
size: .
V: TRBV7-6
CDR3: CASSPGTGLGNTIYF

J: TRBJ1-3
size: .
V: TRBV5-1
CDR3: CASSPWTGGENTIYF

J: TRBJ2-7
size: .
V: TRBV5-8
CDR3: CASSPLVPDRGIYEQYF

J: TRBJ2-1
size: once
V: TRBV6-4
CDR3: CASSDSYSGAYNEQFF

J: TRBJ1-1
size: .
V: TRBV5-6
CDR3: CASSLFSGVNTEAFF

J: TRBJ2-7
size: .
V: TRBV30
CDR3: CAWSVTRTSGRGGLSYEQYF

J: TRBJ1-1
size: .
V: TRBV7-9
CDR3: CASSLDRGEAFF

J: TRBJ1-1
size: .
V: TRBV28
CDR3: CASSSIQEAFF

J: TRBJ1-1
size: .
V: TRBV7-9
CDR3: CASTLQGMNTEAFF

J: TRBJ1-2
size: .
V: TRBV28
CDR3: CASVAGAF

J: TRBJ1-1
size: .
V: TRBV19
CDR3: CASGTQVENTEAFF

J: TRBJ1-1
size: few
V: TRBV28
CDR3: CASSLSGQGVSNTEAFF

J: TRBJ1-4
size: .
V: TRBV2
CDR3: CASSDRTHYNEKLFF